The T cell receptor beta chain described here comes from a study of T-cell memory formation after mild COVID-19. Study conclusions and caveats: There were some responding clones in pre-infection memory, which suggested that cross-reactive memory had joined. Among CD4+ contracting clones, most were CM and EM, and CD8+ ones EMRA.

It was 5'RACE with constant-segment primers that produced the TCR alpha and TCR beta cDNA libraries, which carried sample barcodes and UMIs. TCRdb used MiXCR to reprocess the 5' RACE reads, holding one entry per CDR3 protein. The sample yields some 260,000 distinct CDR3 sequences, 16% seen once. As for this clonotype: Antigen specificity is unknown.

The receptor's source is a man in his late teens or twenties who had mild COVID-19 (a few samples of this study predate the infection). Cell type and time point are not known. The sample comprised PBMCs or a T cell subset sorted from them (not recorded which).

Here the CDR3 DNA reads TGCGCCAGCAGCCCCAGGGGGCAAGGGACCGGGGAGCTGTTTTTT. Its protein is CASSPRGQGTGELFF. V gene TRBV4-3 combines with J gene TRBJ2-2; 8 positions match TRBD1. The CDR3 has 15 residues. Germline lookup yields CDR1 LGHNA and CDR2 YSLEER. The V and J ends lost 4 bases and 5 bases, in that order; junction bases with no gene match: 6.